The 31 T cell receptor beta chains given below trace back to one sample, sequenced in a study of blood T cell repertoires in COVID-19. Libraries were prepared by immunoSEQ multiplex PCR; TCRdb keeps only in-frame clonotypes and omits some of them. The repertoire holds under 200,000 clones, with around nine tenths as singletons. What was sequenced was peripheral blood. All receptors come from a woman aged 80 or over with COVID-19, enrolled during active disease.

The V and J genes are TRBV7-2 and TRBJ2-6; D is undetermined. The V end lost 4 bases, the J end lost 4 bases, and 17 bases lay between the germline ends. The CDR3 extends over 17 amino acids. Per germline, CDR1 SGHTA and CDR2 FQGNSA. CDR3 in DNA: TGTGCCAGCAGCTCCTCATTTATGGGCTCAGGGGCCAACGTCCTGACTTTC. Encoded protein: CASSSSFMGSGANVLTF. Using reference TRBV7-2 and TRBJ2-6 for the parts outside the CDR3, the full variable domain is GAGVSQSPSNKVTEKGKDVELRCDPISGHTALYWYRQSLGQGLEFLIYFQGNSAPDKSGLPSDRFSAERTGGSVSTLTIQRTQQEDSAVYLCASSSSFMGSGANVLTFGAGSRLTVL.

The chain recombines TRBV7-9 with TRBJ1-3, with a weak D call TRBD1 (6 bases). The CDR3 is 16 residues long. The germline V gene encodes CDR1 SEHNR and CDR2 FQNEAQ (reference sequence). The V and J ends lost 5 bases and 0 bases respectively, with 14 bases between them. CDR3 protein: CASSRETGSSGNTIYF. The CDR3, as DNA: TGTGCCAGCAGCCGTGAGACAGGCTCCTCTGGAAACACCATATATTTT.

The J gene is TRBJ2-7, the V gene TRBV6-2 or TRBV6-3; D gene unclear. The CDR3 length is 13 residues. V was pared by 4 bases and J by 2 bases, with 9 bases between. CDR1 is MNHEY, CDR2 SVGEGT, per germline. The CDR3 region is CASSLLRTYEQYF. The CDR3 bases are TGTGCCAGCAGTTTACTACGAACCTACGAGCAGTACTTC.

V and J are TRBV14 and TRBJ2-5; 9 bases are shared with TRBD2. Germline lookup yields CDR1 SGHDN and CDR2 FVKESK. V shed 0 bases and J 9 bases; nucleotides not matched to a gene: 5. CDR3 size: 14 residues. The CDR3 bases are TGTGCCAGCAGCCAAGACCTTAGCGGGAGTCCCCAGTACTTC. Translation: CASSQDLSGSPQYF.

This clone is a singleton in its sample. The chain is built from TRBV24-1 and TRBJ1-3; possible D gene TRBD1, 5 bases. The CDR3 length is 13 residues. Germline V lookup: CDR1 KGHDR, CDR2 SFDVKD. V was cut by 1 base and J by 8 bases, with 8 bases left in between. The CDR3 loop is CATSDFQGDTIYF. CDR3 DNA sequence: TGTGCCACCAGTGATTTCCAGGGTGACACCATATATTTT.

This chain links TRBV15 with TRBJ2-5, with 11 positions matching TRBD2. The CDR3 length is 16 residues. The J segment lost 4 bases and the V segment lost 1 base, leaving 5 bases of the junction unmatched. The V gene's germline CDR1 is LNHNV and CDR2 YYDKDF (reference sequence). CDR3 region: CATSRGSSGRLETQYF. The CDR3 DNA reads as TGTGCCACCAGCAGAGGATCTAGCGGGAGGTTAGAGACCCAGTACTTC.

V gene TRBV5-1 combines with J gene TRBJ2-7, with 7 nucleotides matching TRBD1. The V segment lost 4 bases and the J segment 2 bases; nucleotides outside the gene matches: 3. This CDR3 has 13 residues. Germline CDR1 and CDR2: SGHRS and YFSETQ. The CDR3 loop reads CASSRGLTYEQYF. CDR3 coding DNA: TGCGCCAGCAGCAGGGGGCTTACCTACGAGCAGTACTTC.

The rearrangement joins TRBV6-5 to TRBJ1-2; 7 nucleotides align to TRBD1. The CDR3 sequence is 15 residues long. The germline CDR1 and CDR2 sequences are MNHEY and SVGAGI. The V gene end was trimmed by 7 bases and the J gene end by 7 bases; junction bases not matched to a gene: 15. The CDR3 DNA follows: TGTGCCAGCACCAACCGGGGACAGTCCCCCTTTGGCTACACCTTC. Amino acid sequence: CASTNRGQSPFGYTF.

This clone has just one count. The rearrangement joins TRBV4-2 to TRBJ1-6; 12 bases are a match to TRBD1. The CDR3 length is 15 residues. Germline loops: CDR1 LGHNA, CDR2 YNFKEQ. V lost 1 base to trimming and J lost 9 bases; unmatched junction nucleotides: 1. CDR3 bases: TGTGCCAGCAGCCAAGGGGGACAGGGGGCTTCACCCCTCCACTTT. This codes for CASSQGGQGASPLHF.

CDR3 sequence reads: CASSTEKRTDTQYF. The CDR3 DNA reads TGTGCCAGCAGCACGGAGAAGCGCACAGATACGCAGTATTTT. The genes are TRBV9 and TRBJ2-3; no definite D call. This CDR3 comprises 14 residues. V dropped 4 bases and J dropped 1 base, with 10 bases sitting between them. Germline V gene data show CDR1 as SGDLS and CDR2 as YYNGEE.

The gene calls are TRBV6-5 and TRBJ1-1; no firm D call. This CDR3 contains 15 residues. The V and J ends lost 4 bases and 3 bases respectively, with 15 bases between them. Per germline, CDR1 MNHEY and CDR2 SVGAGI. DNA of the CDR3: TGTGCCAGCAGTTTCGGTTTGAACGGGTACACTGAAGCTTTCTTT. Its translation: CASSFGLNGYTEAFF.

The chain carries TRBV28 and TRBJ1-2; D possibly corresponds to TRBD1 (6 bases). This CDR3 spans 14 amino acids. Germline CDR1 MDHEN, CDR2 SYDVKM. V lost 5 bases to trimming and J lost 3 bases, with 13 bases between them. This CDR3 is CASSLTGFYYGYTF. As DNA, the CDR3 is TGTGCCAGCAGTCTGACAGGCTTTTACTATGGCTACACCTTC.

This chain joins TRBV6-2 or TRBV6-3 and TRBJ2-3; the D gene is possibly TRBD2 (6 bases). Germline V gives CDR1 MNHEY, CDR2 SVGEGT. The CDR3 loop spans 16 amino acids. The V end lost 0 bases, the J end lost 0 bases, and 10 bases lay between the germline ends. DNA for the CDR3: TGTGCCAGCAGTTACTCACCGGGGGAAAGCACAGATACGCAGTATTTT. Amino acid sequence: CASSYSPGESTDTQYF.

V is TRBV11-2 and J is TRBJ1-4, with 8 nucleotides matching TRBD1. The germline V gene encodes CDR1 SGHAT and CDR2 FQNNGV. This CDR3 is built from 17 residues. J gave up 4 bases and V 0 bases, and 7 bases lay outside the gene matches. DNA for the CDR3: TGTGCCAGCAGCTTAGATGACCAACAGGGGGGTAATGAAAAACTGTTTTTT. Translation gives CASSLDDQQGGNEKLFF.

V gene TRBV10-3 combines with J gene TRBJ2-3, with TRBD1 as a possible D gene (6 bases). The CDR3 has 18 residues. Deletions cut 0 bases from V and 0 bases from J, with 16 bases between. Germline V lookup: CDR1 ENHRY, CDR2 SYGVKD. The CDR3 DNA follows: TGTGCCATCAGTGAGTCCCAAGTACGACAGGTTAGCACAGATACGCAGTATTTT. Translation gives CAISESQVRQVSTDTQYF.

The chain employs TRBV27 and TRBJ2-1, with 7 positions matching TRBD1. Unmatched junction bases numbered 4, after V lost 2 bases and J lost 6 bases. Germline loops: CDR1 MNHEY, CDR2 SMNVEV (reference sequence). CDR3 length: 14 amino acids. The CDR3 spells CASSLETGANEQFF. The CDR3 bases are TGTGCCAGCAGTTTAGAAACAGGGGCCAATGAGCAGTTCTTC.

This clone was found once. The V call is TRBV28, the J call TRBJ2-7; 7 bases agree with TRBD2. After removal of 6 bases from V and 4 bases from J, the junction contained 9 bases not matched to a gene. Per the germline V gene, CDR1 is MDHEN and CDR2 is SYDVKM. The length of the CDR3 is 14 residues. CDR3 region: CASSTGTIPYEQYF. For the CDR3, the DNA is TGTGCCAGCAGCACCGGGACTATACCGTACGAGCAGTACTTC.

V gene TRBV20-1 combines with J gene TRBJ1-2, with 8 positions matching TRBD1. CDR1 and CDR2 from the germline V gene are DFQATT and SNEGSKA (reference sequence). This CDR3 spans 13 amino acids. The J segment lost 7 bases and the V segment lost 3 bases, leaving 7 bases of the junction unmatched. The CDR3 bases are TGCAGTGCTAGTGCCAGGGGGCAAAGTGGCTACACCTTC. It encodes CSASARGQSGYTF.

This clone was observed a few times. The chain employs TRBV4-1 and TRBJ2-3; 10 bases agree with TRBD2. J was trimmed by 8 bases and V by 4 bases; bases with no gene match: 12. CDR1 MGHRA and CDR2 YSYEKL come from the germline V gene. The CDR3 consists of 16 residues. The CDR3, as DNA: TGCGCCAGCAGCCCTCCTACCGGGACTAGCGTCGGTACGCAGTATTTT. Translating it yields CASSPPTGTSVGTQYF.

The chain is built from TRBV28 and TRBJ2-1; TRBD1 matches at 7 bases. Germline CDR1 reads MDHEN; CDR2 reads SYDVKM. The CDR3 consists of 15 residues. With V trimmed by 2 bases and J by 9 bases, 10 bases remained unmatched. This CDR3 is CASSLPTGWYSEQFF. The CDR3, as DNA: TGTGCCAGCAGTTTACCGACAGGGTGGTATAGTGAGCAGTTCTTC.

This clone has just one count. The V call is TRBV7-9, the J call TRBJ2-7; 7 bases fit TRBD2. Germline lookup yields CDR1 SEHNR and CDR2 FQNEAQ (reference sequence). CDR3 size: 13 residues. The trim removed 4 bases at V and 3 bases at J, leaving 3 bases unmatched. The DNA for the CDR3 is TGTGCCAGCAGCTCTAGCGGATTCTACGAGCAGTACTTC. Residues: CASSSSGFYEQYF. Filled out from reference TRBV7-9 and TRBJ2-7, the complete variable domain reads DTGVSQNPRHKITKRGQNVTFRCDPISEHNRLYWYRQTLGQGPEFLTYFQNEAQLEKSRLLSDRFSAERPKGSFSTLEIQRTEQGDSAMYLCASSSSGFYEQYFGPGTRLTVT.

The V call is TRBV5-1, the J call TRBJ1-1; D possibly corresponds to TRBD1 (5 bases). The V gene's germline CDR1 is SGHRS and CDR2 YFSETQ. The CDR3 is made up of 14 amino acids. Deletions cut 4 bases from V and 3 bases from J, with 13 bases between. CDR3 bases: TGCGCCAGCAGCCCTGGCGGGGCACACACTGAAGCTTTCTTT. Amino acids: CASSPGGAHTEAFF.

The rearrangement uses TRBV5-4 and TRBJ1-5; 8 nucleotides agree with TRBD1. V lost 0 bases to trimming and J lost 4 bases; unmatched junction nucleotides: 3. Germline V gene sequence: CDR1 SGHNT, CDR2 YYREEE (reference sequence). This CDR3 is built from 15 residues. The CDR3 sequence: CASSLAGQDNQPQHF. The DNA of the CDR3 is TGTGCCAGCAGCTTGGCGGGACAGGATAATCAGCCCCAGCATTTT. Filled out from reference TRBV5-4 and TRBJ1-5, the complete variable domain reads ETGVTQSPTHLIKTRGQQVTLRCSSQSGHNTVSWYQQALGQGPQFIFQYYREEENGRGNFPPRFSGLQFPNYSSELNVNALELDDSALYLCASSLAGQDNQPQHFGDGTRLSIL.

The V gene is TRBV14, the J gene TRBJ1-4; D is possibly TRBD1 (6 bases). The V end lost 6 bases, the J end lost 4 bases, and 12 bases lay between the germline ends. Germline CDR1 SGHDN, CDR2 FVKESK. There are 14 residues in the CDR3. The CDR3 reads CASRKQGSNEKLFF. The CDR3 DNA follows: TGTGCCAGCAGAAAACAGGGAAGTAATGAAAAACTGTTTTTT.

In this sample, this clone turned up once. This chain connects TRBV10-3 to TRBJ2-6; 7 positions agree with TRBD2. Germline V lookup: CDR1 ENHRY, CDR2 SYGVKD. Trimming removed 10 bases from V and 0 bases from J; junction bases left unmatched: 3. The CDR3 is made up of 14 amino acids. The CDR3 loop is CATGGSSGANVLTF. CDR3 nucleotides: TGTGCCACGGGGGGTTCCTCTGGGGCCAACGTCCTGACTTTC.

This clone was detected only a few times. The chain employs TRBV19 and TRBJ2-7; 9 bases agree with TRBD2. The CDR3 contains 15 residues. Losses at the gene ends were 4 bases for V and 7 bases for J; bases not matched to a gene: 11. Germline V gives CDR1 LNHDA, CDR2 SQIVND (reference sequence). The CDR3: CASSRGVAGVDEQYF. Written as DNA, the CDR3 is TGTGCCAGTAGTAGGGGAGTAGCGGGAGTGGATGAGCAGTACTTC.

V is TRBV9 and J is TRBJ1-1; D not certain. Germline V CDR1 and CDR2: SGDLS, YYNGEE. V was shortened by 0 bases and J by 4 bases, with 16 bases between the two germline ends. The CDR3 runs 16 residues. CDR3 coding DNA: TGTGCCAGCAGCGTAGGTTCAGGAACAGTGCTCACTGAAGCTTTCTTT. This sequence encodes CASSVGSGTVLTEAFF.

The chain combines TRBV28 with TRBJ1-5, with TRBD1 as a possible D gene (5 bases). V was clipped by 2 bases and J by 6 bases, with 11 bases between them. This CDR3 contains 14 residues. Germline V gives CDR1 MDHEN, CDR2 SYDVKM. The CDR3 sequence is CASSLGGTGQPQHF. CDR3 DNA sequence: TGTGCCAGCAGTTTAGGGGGGACGGGTCAGCCCCAGCATTTT.

This CDR3 is CASSSPLVSSLGEQFF. CDR3 DNA sequence: TGTGCCAGCAGCTCCCCCCTGGTGAGTTCCCTCGGGGAGCAGTTCTTC. This chain connects TRBV5-6 to TRBJ2-1, with D unclear. CDR3 size: 16 residues. The ends were cut back, 3 bases at V and 10 bases at J, with 23 bases in the middle. Germline V gene lookup returns CDR1 SGHDT and CDR2 YYEEEE.

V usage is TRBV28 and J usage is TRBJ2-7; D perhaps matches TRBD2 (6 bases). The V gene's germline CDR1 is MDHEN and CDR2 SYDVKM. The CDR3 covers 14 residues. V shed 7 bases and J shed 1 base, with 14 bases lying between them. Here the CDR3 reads CASKRGDSSYEQYF. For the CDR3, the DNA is TGTGCCAGCAAACGAGGGGACTCTTCCTACGAGCAGTACTTC.

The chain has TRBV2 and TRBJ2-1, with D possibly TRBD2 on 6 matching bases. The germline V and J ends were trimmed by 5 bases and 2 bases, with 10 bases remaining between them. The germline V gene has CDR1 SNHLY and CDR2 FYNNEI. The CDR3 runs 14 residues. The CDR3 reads CASSSGGTYNEQFF. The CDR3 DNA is TGTGCCAGCAGTTCTGGAGGGACCTACAATGAGCAGTTCTTC. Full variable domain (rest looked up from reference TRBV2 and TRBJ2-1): EPEVTQTPSHQVTQMGQEVILRCVPISNHLYFYWYRQILGQKVEFLVSFYNNEISEKSEIFDDQFSVERPDGSNFTLKIRSTKLEDSAMYFCASSSGGTYNEQFFGPGTRLTVL.